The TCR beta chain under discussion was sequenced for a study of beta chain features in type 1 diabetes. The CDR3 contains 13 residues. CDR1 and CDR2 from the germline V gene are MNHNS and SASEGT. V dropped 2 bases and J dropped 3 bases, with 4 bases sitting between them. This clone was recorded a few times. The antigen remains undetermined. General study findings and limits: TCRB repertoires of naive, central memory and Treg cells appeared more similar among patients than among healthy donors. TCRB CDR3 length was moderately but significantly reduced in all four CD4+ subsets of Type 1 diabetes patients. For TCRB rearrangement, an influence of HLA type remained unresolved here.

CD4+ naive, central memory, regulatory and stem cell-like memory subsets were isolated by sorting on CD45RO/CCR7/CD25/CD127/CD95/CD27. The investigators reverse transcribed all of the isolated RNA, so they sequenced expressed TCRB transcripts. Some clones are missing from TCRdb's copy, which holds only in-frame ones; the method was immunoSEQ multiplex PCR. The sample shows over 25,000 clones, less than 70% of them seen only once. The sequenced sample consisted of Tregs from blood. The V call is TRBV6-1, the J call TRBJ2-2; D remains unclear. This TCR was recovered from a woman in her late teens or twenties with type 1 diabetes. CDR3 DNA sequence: TGTGCCAGCAGTGAAACTTACACCGGGGAGCTGTTTTTT. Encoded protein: CASSETYTGELFF.